In this sample, the clone carrying this T cell receptor beta chain turned up a few times. The data belong to a study of identical twins. TCRdb re-called the 5' RACE reads through MiXCR, storing one row per CDR3 protein. The sample records about 520,000 distinct CDR3 sequences, less than 25% being singletons. The germline V gene has CDR1 SNHLY and CDR2 FYNNEI. Germline trimming cut 3 bases from V and 1 base from J; bases unmatched to any gene: 2. The CDR3 covers 16 residues. These same records also appear under a second study, on T cells expressing NK-cell markers.

The TCR comes from a woman younger than 35 in good health. The sequenced sample consisted of CD4+ T cells sorted from blood. The chain is built from TRBV2 and TRBJ1-5; 11 bases are shared with TRBD1. CDR3 sequence: CASSERTGGSNQPQHF. In DNA, the CDR3 is TGTGCCAGCAGTGAGCGGACAGGGGGCAGCAATCAGCCCCAGCATTTT.